Ten or more counts support the clone carrying this TCR beta chain. Its antigen is undetermined. TCRdb re-analysed the reads in MiXCR, keeping a single row per CDR3 protein. Among 55,000 to 85,000 distinct CDR3 sequences listed, 3% to 4% were seen once. The data were obtained in a study of T cell repertoires in cytomegalovirus infection. This CDR3 has 16 residues. Trimming left V 4 bases short and J 4 bases short, with 19 bases between. Germline-derived CDR1 and CDR2 are SGHAT and FQNNGV. Findings and caveats of the study: Cumulative public TCR beta family frequency identified CMV carriers with the relevant HLA.

The clonotype was recovered from a human donor in good health (CMV status not recorded). Some clones in this sample may be carry-over from other donors' samples. The source material was PBMCs. The chain employs TRBV11-2 and TRBJ1-2, with a weak D call TRBD1 (5 bases). CDR3 nucleotides: TGTGCCAGCAGCTCCACCGGGACCCAGTCTCGCTATGGCTACACCTTC. Its protein is CASSSTGTQSRYGYTF.